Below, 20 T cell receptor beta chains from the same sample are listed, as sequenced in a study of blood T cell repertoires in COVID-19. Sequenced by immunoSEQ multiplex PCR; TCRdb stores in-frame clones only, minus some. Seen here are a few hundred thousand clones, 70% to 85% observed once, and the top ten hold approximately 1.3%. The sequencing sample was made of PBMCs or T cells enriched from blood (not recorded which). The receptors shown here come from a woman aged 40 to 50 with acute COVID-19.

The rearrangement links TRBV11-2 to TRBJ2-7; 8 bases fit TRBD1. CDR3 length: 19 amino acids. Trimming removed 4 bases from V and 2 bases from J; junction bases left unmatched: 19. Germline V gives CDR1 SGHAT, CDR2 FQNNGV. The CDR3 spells CASSSSGQVTSVNPYEQYF. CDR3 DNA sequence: TGTGCCAGCAGCTCGTCGGGACAGGTTACATCCGTGAACCCCTACGAGCAGTACTTC.

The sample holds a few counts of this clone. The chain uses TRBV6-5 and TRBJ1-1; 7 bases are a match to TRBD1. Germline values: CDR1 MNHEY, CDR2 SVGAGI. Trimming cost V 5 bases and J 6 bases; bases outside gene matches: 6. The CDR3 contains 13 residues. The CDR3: CASSRVTGPEAFF. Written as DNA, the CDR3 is TGTGCCAGCAGTCGTGTGACAGGGCCTGAAGCTTTCTTT.

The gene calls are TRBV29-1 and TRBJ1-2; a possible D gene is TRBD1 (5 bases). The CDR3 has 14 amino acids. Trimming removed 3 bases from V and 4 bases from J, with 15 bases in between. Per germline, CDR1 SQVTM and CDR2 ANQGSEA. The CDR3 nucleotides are TGCAGCGTTGAGAAGACAGCCTCCGGCTATGGCTACACCTTC. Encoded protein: CSVEKTASGYGYTF.

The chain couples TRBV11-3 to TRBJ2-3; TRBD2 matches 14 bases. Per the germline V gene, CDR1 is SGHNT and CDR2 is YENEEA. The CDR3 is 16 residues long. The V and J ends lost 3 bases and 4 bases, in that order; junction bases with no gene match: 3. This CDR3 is CASSLGTSGSADTQYF. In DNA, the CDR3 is TGTGCCAGCAGCTTGGGGACTAGCGGGAGTGCAGATACGCAGTATTTT.

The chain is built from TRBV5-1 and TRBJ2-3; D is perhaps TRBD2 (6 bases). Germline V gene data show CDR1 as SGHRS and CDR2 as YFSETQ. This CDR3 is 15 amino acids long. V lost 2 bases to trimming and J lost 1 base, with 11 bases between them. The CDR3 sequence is CASSLIPGGTDTQYF. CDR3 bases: TGCGCCAGCAGCTTAATACCGGGAGGCACAGATACGCAGTATTTT.

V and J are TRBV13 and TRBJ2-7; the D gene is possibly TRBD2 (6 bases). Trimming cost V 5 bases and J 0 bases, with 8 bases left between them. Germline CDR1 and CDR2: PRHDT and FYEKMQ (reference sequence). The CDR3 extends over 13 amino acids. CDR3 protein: CASSGGSSYEQYF. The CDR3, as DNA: TGTGCCAGCAGCGGGGGGAGCTCCTACGAGCAGTACTTC.

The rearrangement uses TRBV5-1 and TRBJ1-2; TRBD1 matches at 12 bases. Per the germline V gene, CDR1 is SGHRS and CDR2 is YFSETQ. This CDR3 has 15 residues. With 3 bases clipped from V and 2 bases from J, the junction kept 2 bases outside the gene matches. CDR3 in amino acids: CASSSGTGGNYGYTF. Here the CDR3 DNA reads TGCGCCAGCAGCTCCGGGACAGGGGGCAACTATGGCTACACCTTC.

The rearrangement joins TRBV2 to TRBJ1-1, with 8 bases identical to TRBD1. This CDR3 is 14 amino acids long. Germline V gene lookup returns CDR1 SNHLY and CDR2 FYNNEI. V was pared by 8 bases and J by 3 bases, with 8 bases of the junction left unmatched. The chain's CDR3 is CASGRTGSHTEAFF. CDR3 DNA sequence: TGTGCCAGCGGGAGGACAGGGAGCCACACTGAAGCTTTCTTT.

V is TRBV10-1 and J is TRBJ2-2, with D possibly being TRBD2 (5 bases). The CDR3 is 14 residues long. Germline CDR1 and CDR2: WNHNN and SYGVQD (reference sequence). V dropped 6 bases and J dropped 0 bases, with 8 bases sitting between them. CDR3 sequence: CASRRGPNTGELFF. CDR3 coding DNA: TGCGCCAGCAGAAGAGGGCCGAACACCGGGGAGCTGTTTTTT.

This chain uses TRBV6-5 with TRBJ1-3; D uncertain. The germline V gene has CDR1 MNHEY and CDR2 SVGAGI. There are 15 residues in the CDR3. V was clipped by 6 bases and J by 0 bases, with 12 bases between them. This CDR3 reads CASSLAAHSGNTIYF. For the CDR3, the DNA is TGTGCCAGCAGCTTGGCGGCGCACTCTGGAAACACCATATATTTT.

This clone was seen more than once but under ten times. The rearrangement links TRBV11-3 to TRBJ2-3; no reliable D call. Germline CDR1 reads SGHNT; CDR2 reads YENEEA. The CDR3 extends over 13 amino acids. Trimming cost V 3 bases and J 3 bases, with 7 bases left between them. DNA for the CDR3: TGTGCCAGCAGCTTTCAGTCTACAGATACGCAGTATTTT. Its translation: CASSFQSTDTQYF.

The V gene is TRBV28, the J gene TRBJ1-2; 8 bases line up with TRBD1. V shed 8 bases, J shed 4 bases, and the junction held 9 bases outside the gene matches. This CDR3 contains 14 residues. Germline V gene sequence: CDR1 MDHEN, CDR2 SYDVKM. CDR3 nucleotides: TGTGCCAGCCCCGGACAGGGTCCCCGCTATGGCTACACCTTC. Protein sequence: CASPGQGPRYGYTF.

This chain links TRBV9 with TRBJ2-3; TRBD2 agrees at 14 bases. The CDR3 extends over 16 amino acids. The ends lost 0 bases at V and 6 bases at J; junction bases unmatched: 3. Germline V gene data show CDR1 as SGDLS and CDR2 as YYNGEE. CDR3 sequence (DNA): TGTGCCAGCAGCGTAGGGGGACTAGCGGGAGTGGATACGCAGTATTTT. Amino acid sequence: CASSVGGLAGVDTQYF.

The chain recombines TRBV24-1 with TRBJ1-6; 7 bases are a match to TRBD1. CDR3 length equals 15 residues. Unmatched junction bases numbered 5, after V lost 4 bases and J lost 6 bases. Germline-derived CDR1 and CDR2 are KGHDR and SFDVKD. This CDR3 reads CATSEQDRANSPLHF. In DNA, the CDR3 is TGTGCCACCAGTGAACAAGACAGGGCTAATTCACCCCTCCACTTT.

The CDR3 DNA reads TGCAGCGTTGAAGATAATTCGGGAGGGGCTGGGGAGACCCAGTACTTC. Translating it yields CSVEDNSGGAGETQYF. The chain combines TRBV29-1 with TRBJ2-5; 8 bases align to TRBD2. After removal of 0 bases from V and 5 bases from J, the junction contained 11 bases not matched to a gene. This CDR3 comprises 16 residues. CDR1 and CDR2 (germline): SQVTM, ANQGSEA.

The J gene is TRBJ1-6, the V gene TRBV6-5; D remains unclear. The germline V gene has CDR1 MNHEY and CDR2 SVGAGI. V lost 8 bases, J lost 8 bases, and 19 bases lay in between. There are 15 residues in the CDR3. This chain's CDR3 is CASLPGTHQDSPLHF. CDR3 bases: TGTGCCAGCCTCCCGGGAACACACCAGGATTCACCCCTCCACTTT.

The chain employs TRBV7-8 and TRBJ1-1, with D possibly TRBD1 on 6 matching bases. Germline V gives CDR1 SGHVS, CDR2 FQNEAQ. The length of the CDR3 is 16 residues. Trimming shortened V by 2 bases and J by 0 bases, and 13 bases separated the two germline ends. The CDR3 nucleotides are TGTGCCAGCAGCTTATGGAGGGGGGGCATGAACACTGAAGCTTTCTTT. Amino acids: CASSLWRGGMNTEAFF.

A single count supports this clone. Written as DNA, the CDR3 is TGTGCCACCAGTGATTCCCCCCTTTGGGGGAGGGGGGGTAACAATGAGCAGTTCTTC. As protein: CATSDSPLWGRGGNNEQFF. The V call is TRBV24-1, the J call TRBJ2-1, with a weak D call TRBD2 (7 bases). Trimming shortened V by 2 bases and J by 5 bases, and 24 bases separated the two germline ends. The length of the CDR3 is 19 residues. Per germline, CDR1 KGHDR and CDR2 SFDVKD.

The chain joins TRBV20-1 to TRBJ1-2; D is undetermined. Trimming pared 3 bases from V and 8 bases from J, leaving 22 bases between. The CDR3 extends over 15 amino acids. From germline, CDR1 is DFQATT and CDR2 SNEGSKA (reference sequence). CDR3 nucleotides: TGCAGTGCTAGTCTACAAGGCTACCTTAGCTTCGGCTACACCTTC. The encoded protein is CSASLQGYLSFGYTF.

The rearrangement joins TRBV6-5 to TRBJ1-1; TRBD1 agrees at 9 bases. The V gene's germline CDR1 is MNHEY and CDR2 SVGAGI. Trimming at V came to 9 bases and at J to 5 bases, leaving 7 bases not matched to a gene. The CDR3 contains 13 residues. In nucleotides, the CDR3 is TGTGCCAGTGGGACAGGGAAGGGGACTGAAGCTTTCTTT. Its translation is CASGTGKGTEAFF.